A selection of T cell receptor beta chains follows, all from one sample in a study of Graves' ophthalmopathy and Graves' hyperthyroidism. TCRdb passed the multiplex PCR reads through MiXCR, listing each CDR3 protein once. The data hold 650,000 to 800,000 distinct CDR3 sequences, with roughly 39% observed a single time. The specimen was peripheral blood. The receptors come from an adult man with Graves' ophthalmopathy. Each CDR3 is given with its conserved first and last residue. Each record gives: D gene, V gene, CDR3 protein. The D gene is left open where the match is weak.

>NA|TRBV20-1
CSAKERRDYGYTF
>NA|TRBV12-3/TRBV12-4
CASRQGLYGYTF
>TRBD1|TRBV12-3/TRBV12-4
CASSFREGQGASGNTIYF
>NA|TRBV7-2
CASSLWTGYGYTF
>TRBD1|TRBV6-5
CASSYGQGRLVF
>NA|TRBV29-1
CSSWGGGDTEAFF
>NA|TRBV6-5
CASSYQTANTGELFF
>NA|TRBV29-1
CSAQGLVGETQYF
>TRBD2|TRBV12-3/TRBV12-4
CASSLEGLASYQETQYF
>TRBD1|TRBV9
CASSADRAVTEAFF
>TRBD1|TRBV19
CASNRRDRVKGDSPLHF
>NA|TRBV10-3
CAISVNPDRSHNSPLHF
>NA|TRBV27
CASSEIQNQPQHF
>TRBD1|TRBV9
CASSPWTGQTEAFF
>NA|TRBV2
CASGNREGLRELFF
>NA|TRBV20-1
CSARVGRGWGEWGEQFF
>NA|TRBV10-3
CATRAEGEQYF
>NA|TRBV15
CATSSFSGPGQETQYF
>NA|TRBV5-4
CASSPMSGSYYEQYF
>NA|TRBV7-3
CASSLRAPNSPLHF
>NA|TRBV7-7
CASSLVAGTGELFF
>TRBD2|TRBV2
CASRPWTSGVQETQYF
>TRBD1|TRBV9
CASSADTGQGASGSGNTIYF
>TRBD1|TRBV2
CASKSTGSSYEQYF
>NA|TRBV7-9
CASSSRDALYNSPLHF
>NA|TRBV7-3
CASSLGGGFEQYF
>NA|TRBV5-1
CASSLDPGAATNEKLFF
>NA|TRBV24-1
CATSATEMENYGYTF